This TCR beta chain was sequenced in a study of T cell responses to AZD1222 COVID-19 vaccine. Notes on the study in general: Just six people given AZD1222 tested seropositive at baseline. Spike-specific TCR breadth and depth were elevated following two AZD1222 doses.

Germline V gene lookup returns CDR1 SGHAT and CDR2 FQNNGV. V was pared by 0 bases and J by 8 bases, with 6 bases of the junction left unmatched. The CDR3 has 14 amino acids. This clone appeared once. The antigen is undetermined. Profiled with immunoSEQ multiplex PCR; TCRdb holds only in-frame clones, not every one. The sample comprises 150,000 or so clones, 92% of which are singletons, and less than 1.3% rests with the top ten. This clonotype was sampled from an adult who received the AZD1222 COVID-19 vaccine. This specimen consisted of peripheral blood, obtained 28 days after the second AZD1222 dose. The chain combines TRBV11-2 with TRBJ1-1, with 7 bases aligning to TRBD1. CDR3 amino acids: CASSLDRGVHEAFF. CDR3 nucleotide sequence: TGTGCCAGCAGCTTAGACAGGGGGGTCCACGAAGCTTTCTTT.